The following is a T cell receptor beta chain sequence with its context. This sample was included in a study of CD8 T cells in Susac syndrome. About 0.5 to 1 ug RNA was reverse transcribed with random hexamers. TCRdb analysed the immunoSEQ multiplex PCR reads with MiXCR anew, one entry per CDR3 protein. Found here are roughly 200,000 distinct CDR3 sequences, about 91% of them singletons; the top ten hold approximately 0.09%. The V and J ends lost 4 bases and 1 base, in that order; junction bases with no gene match: 2. CDR1 is SNHLY and CDR2 is FYNNEI in the germline V gene. This CDR3 region has 15 residues.

The specimen sequenced was CD4+ T cells from PBMCs. The rearrangement joins TRBV2 to TRBJ2-1; 9 bases align to TRBD1. The sequence came from a human donor with Susac syndrome. CDR3 region: CASSGDRASYNEQFF. The CDR3 nucleotides are TGTGCCAGCAGTGGGGACAGGGCGTCCTACAATGAGCAGTTCTTC.